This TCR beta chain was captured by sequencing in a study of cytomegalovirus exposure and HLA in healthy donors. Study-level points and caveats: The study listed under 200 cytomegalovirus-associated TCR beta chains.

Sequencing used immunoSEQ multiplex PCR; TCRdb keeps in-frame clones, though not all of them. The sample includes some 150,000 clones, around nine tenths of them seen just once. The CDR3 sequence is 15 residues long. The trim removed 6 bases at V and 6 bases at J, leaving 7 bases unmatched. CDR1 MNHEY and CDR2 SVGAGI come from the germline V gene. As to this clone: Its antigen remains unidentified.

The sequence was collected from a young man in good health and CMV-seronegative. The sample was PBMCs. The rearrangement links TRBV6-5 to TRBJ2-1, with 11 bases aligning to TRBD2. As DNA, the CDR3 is TGTGCCAGCAGATCACTAGCGGGAGTACTCAATGAGCAGTTCTTC. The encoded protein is CASRSLAGVLNEQFF.